Detailed here is one T cell receptor (beta chain). What it binds is unknown. What made the TCR beta cDNA was 5'RACE template switching with UMIs. No DNA is given; TCRdb re-called the 5' RACE reads and lists each CDR3 protein once. The table lists some 150,000 distinct CDR3 sequences. This entry comes from a study of T cells expressing NK-cell markers. Study findings and constraints: These same clonotypes (in several donors) also led the CD3+CD56-NKG2C+ fraction.

Germline values: CDR1 LNHNV, CDR2 YYDKDF (reference sequence). The CDR3 spans 15 residues. The sequencing input was blood T cells: a sorted CD56 or NKG2C T cell subset, CD4+ or CD8+ T cells, or bulk PBMC T cells (not recorded which). The sequence came from a woman aged 50 to 60 in good health. This chain joins TRBV15 and TRBJ1-2. The CDR3 reads CATSRASPREDGYTF.